These 7 T cell receptor beta chains came from one sample sequenced in a study of blood T cell repertoires in COVID-19 (dated by TCRdb to the early 2020s). Libraries were built with the immunoSEQ multiplex PCR assay. TCRdb re-hosts the immuneACCESS table, in-frame sequences only. Its copies lack some clones; in the studies checked, an unresolved V gene accounts for under half of them, and the cause for the rest is not known. This sample comprises approximately 60,000 clones, 65% to 90% of them detected only once. Around 20% of the sample comes from the top ten. The material sequenced was peripheral blood. These receptors were taken from a human donor in a cohort sampled during active COVID-19.

In this sample, this clone turned up a few times. This chain connects TRBV15 to TRBJ1-2; 8 bases fit TRBD1. There are 13 residues in the CDR3. Trimming at V came to 5 bases and at J to 7 bases, leaving 6 bases not matched to a gene. Germline CDR1 and CDR2: LNHNV and YYDKDF (reference sequence). The CDR3 sequence: CATSARTGSGYTF. The CDR3 DNA reads as TGTGCCACCAGCGCCCGGACAGGGAGTGGCTACACCTTC.

CDR3 residues: CARRGTSGMGEQFF. DNA of the CDR3: TGTGCCAGACGCGGGACTAGCGGAATGGGTGAGCAGTTCTTC. The rearrangement links TRBV2 to TRBJ2-1; 11 bases agree with TRBD2. V lost 9 bases and J lost 9; bases outside the gene matches: 10. The CDR3 covers 14 residues. Germline loops: CDR1 SNHLY, CDR2 FYNNEI.

The chain uses TRBV5-4 and TRBJ2-2; D might be TRBD2 (6 bases). The CDR3 length is 14 residues. Germline loops: CDR1 SGHNT, CDR2 YYREEE (reference sequence). V lost 4 bases to trimming and J lost 2 bases, with 9 bases between them. CDR3 amino acids: CASSPGLNTGELFF. For the CDR3, the DNA is TGTGCCAGCAGCCCGGGACTTAACACCGGGGAGCTGTTTTTT.

Here the CDR3 reads CASDRDRDNSPLHF. CDR3 nucleotide sequence: TGTGCCAGCGACCGGGACAGGGATAATTCACCCCTCCACTTT. This chain uses TRBV2 with TRBJ1-6; TRBD1 matches at 9 bases. From germline, CDR1 is SNHLY and CDR2 FYNNEI. The CDR3 length is 14 residues. Trimming removed 8 bases from V and 5 bases from J; junction bases left unmatched: 4.

J is TRBJ2-3 and V is TRBV18, with D perhaps matching TRBD2 (6 bases). The CDR3 has 15 amino acids. Trimming removed 3 bases from V and 7 bases from J, with 17 bases in between. The germline V gene has CDR1 KGHSH and CDR2 LQKENI. For the CDR3, the DNA is TGTGCCAGCTCACCTTTTAGCGGAGGGGCCCATACGCAGTATTTT. This encodes CASSPFSGGAHTQYF.

CDR3 region: CASSQYQGSYEQYF. The CDR3 DNA reads TGTGCCAGCAGCCAATACCAGGGTTCCTACGAGCAGTACTTC. The gene calls are TRBV6-5 and TRBJ2-7, with a tentative D call TRBD1 (5 bases). The CDR3 loop spans 14 amino acids. V lost 6 bases to trimming and J lost 1 base, with 13 bases between them. CDR1 is MNHEY, CDR2 SVGAGI, per germline.

The V and J genes are TRBV7-2 and TRBJ2-7; 8 bases agree with TRBD1. V gave up 4 bases and J gave up 5 bases; unmatched junction bases: 7. This CDR3 comprises 14 residues. CDR1 SGHTA and CDR2 FQGNSA come from the germline V gene. CDR3 nucleotide sequence: TGTGCCAGCAGCTCCCTGGACAGGGTAAACGAGCAGTACTTC. This gives the protein CASSSLDRVNEQYF.